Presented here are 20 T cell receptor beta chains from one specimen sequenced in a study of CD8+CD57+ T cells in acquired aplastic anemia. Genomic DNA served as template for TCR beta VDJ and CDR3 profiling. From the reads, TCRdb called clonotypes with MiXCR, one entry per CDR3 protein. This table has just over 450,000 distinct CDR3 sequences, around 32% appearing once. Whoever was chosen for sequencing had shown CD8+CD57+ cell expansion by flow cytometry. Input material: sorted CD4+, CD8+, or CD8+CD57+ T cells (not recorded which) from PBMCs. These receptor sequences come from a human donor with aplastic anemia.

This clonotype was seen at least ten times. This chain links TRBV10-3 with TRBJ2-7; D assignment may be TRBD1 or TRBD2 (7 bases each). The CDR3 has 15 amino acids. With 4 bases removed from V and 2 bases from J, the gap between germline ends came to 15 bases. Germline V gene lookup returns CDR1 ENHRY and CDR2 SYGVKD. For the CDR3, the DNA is TGTGCCATCAGTGGCGGGGGACAGTTGACCTACGAGCAGTACTTC. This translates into CAISGGGQLTYEQYF.

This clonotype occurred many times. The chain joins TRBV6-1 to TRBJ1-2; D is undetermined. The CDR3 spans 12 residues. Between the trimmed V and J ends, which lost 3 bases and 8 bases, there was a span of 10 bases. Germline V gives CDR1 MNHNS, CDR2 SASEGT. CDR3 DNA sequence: TGTGCCAGCAGTGACCCTCCCCAGGGCTACACCTTC. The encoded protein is CASSDPPQGYTF.

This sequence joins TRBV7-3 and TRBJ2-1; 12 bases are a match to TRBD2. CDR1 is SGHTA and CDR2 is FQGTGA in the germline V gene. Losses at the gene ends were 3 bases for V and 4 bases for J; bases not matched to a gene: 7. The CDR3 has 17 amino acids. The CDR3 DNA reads TGTGCCAGCAGCTTGACGCCTACTAGCGGGGGGTACAATGAGCAGTTCTTC. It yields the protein CASSLTPTSGGYNEQFF.

The CDR3 loop reads CASWGSNQPQHF. The CDR3 DNA reads as TGTGCCAGCTGGGGTAGCAATCAGCCCCAGCATTTT. V gene TRBV6-1 combines with J gene TRBJ1-5; D not certain. CDR1 MNHNS and CDR2 SASEGT come from the germline V gene. The CDR3 is made up of 12 amino acids. V was trimmed by 8 bases and J by 0 bases, leaving 5 bases between them.

Here the CDR3 reads CASSYRDDLNTEAFF. DNA for the CDR3: TGTGCCAGCAGCTACAGGGACGATTTGAACACTGAAGCTTTCTTT. J is TRBJ1-1 and V is TRBV7-2, with D perhaps TRBD1 (6 bases). V was clipped by 4 bases and J by 0 bases, with 12 bases between them. The CDR3 covers 15 residues. Germline CDR1 SGHTA, CDR2 FQGNSA.

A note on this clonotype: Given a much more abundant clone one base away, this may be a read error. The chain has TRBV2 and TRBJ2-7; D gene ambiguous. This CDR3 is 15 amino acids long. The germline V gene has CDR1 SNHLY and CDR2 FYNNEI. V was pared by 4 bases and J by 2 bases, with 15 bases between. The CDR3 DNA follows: TGTGCCAGCAGTGCAACATCTTCCAGCCCCTACGAGCAGTACTTC. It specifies CASSATSSSPYEQYF.

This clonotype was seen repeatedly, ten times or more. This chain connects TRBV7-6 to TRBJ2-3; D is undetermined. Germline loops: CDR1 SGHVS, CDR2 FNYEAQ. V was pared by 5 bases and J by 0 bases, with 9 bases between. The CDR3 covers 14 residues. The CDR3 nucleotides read TGTGCCAGCAGCCCCGAAGTTAGCACAGATACGCAGTATTTT. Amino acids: CASSPEVSTDTQYF.

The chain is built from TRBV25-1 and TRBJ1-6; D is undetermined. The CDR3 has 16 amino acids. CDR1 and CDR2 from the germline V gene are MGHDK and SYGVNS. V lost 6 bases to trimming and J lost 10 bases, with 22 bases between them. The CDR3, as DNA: TGTGCCAGCAGAACCAACCGGGGTAGCATCGACTCACCCCTCCACTTT. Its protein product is CASRTNRGSIDSPLHF.

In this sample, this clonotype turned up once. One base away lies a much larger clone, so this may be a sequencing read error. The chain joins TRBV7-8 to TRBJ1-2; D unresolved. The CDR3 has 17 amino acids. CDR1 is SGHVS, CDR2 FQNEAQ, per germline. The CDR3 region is CASSLVIAPGSNHGYTF. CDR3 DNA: TGTGCCAGCAGCTTAGTCATTGCTCCGGGGAGTAACCATGGCTACACCTTC.

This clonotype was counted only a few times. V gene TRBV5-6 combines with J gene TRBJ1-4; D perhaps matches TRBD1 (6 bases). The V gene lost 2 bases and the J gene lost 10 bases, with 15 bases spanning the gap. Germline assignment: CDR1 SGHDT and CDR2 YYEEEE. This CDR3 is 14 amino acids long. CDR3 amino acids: CASSFGTSRGKLFF. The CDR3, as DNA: TGTGCCAGCAGCTTCGGGACATCGAGGGGAAAACTGTTTTTT. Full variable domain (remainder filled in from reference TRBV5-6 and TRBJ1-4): DAGVTQSPTHLIKTRGQQVTLRCSPKSGHDTVSWYQQALGQGPQFIFQYYEEEERQRGNFPDRFSGHQFPNYSSELNVNALLLGDSALYLCASSFGTSRGKLFFGSGTQLSVL.

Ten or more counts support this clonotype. The CDR3 loop reads CATSEPGGPKGNEQFF. CDR3 sequence (DNA): TGTGCCACCAGTGAACCGGGAGGGCCAAAGGGGAATGAGCAGTTCTTC. The chain uses TRBV24-1 and TRBJ2-1; 8 bases are a match to TRBD2. This CDR3 has 16 amino acids. Germline loops: CDR1 KGHDR, CDR2 SFDVKD. With 4 bases clipped from V and 7 bases from J, the junction kept 11 bases outside the gene matches.

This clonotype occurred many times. The CDR3 loop reads CASSLEWGDTQYF. CDR3 bases: TGTGCCAGCAGCTTAGAGTGGGGGGATACGCAGTATTTT. The chain recombines TRBV7-2 with TRBJ2-3; possibly TRBD1 or TRBD2 for D (5 bases each). Per the germline V gene, CDR1 is SGHTA and CDR2 is FQGNSA. This CDR3 comprises 13 residues. V lost 1 base and J lost 6, with 8 bases in between.

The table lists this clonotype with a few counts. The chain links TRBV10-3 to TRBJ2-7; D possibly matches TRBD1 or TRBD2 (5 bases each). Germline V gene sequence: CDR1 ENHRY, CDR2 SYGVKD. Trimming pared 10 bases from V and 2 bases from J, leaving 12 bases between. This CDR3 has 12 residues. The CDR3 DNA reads TGTGCCACCGGGGACGGGACCTACGAGCAGTACTTC. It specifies CATGDGTYEQYF.

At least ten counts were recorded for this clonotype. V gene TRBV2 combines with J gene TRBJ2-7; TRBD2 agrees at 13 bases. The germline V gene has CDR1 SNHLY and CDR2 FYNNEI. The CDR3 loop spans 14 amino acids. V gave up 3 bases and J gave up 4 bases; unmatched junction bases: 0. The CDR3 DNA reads TGTGCCAGCAGTGAGACTAGCGGGAGGTACGAGCAGTACTTC. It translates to CASSETSGRYEQYF.

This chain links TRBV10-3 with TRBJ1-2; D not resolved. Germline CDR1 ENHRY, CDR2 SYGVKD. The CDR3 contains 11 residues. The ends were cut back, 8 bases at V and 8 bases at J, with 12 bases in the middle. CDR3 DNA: TGTGCCATCGCCCTGGGGTCCGGCTACACCTTC. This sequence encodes CAIALGSGYTF.

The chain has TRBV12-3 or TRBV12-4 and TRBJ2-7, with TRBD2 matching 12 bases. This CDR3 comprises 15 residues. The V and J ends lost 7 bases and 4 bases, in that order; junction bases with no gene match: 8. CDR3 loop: CASKQTSGGSYEQYF. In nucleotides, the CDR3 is TGTGCCAGCAAGCAGACTAGCGGGGGATCGTACGAGCAGTACTTC.

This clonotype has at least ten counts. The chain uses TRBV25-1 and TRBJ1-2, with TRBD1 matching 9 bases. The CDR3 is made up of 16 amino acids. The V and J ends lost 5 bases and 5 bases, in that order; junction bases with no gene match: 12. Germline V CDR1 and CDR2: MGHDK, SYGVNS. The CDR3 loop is CASSQATGGDQYGYTF. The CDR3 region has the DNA TGTGCCAGCAGTCAAGCCACAGGGGGCGATCAGTATGGCTACACCTTC.

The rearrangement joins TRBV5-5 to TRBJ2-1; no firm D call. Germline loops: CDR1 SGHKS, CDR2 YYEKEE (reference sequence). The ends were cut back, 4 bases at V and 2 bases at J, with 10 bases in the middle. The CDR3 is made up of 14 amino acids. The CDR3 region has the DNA TGTGCCAGCAGCCAAGTTGGCACCTACAATGAGCAGTTCTTC. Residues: CASSQVGTYNEQFF.

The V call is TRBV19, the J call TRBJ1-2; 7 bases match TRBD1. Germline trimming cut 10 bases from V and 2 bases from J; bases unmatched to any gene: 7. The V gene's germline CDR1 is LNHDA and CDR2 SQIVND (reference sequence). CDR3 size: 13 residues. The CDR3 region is CAIRDRSNYGYTF. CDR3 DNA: TGTGCCATTCGGGACAGATCCAACTATGGCTACACCTTC.

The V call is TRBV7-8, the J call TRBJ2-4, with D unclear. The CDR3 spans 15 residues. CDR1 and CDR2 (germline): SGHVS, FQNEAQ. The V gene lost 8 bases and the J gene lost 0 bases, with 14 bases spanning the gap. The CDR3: CASGPTGVAKNIQYF. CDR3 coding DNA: TGTGCCAGCGGGCCAACCGGAGTAGCCAAAAACATTCAGTACTTC.